This T cell receptor (beta chain) came from a study of technical replicates of blood from a handful of donors. Generated by immunoSEQ multiplex PCR, the TCRdb table keeps only in-frame clones and is missing some. The sample holds fewer than 85,000 clones, under 95% seen once. The CDR3 extends over 15 amino acids. Trimming shortened V by 0 bases and J by 1 base, and 13 bases separated the two germline ends. Looked up from germline, CDR1 is SQVTM and CDR2 is ANQGSEA. Source material: T cells isolated from PBMCs. The receptor was derived from a human donor in good health. V usage is TRBV29-1 and J usage is TRBJ2-7; D is unresolved. The DNA of the CDR3 is TGCAGCGTTGAAGATCAGGCCAGTGCTTCCTACGAGCAGTACTTC. Translated: CSVEDQASASYEQYF.